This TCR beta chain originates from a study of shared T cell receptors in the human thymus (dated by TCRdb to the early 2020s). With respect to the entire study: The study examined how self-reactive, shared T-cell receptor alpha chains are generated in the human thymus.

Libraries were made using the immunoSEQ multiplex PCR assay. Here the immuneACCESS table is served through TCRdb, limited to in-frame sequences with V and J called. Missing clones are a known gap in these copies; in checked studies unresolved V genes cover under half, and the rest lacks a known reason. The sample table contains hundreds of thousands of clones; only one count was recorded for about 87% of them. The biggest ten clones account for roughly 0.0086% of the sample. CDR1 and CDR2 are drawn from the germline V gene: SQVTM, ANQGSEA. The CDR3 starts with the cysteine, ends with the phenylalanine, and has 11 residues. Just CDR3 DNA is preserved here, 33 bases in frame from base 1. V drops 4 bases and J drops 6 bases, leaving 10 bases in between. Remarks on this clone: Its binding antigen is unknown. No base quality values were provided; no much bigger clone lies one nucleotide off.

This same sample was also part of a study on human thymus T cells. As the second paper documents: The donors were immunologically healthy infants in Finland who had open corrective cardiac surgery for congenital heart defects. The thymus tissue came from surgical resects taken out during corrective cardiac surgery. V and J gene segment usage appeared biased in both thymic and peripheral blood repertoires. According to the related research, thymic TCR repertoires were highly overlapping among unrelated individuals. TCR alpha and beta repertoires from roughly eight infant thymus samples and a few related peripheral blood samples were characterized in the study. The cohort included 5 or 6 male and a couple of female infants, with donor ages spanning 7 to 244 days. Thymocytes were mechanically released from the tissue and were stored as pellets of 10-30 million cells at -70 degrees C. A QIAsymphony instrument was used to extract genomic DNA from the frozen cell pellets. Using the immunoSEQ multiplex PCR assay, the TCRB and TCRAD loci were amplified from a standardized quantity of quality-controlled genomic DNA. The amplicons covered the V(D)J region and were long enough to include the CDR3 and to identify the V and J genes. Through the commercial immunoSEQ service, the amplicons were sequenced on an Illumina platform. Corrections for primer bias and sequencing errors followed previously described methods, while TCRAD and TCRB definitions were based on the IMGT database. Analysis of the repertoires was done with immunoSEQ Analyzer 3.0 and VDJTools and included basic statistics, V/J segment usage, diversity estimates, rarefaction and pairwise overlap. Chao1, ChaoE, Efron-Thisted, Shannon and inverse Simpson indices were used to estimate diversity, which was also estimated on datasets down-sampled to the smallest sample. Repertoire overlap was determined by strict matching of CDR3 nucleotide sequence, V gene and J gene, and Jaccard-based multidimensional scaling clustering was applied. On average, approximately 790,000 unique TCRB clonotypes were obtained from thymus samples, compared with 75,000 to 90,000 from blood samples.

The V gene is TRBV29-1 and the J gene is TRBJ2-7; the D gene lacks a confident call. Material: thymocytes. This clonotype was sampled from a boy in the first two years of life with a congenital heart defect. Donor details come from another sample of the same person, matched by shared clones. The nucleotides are TGCAGCGTTGCAGTTGGCGGCGAGCAGTACTTC. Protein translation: CSVAVGGEQYF.